This TCR beta chain was sequenced in a study of long-term antiretroviral therapy in people with HIV. Regarding the study as a whole: The clones with expansion before ART were dominant in the repertoire at all time points.

Survey-level resolution applied to immunoSEQ assay v3.0. Clones were read by immunoSEQ multiplex PCR, and TCRdb kept only the in-frame ones, dropping some. The table lists 25,000 to 30,000 clones, roughly nine tenths of them singletons. In regard to this clone: Its antigen is unidentified.

Germline CDR1 and CDR2: MNHEY and SMNVEV (reference sequence). The CDR3 has 18 residues. V was pared by 4 bases and J by 7 bases, with 18 bases of the junction left unmatched. The TCR comes from a man aged 18 to 30 with HIV. J is TRBJ2-5 and V is TRBV27; TRBD2 agrees at 10 bases. Sequencing used unsorted PBMCs, obtained 3.1 years after starting antiretroviral therapy. The CDR3 nucleotides are TGTGCCAGCAGTTCCCCCCCCAGGACTAGCGGCCGCTCAGGGACCCAGTACTTC. Protein product: CASSSPPRTSGRSGTQYF.